This T cell receptor beta chain is from a study of CXCR3-negative and CXCR3-positive naive CD8 T cells. About this clonotype: Its antigen remains unknown.

Points from the study as a whole: Hydrophobicity was higher for TRB CDR3s found in CXCR3-positive naive cells than in CXCR3-negative naive cells. Naive subsets had comparable surface CD5, so TRB CDR3 properties gauged TCR strength. The study found that naive CXCR3-negative and CXCR3-positive cells shared TRBV-TRBJ usage, while memory cells differed.

Using triplicate sorts, 300,000 cells were collected each time from every CD8+ T cell subset. CD45RO-CCR7+CD27+CD95- cells counted as naive CD8+ T cells. 5' RACE with UMI labels generated the TRB cDNA libraries. TCRdb reworked the 5' RACE reads into one entry per CDR3 protein, no DNA. The sample data list 50,000 to 60,000 distinct CDR3 sequences. This TCR was sampled from a human donor in good health. Some clones in this sample may be carry-over from other donors' samples. The material sequenced was naive CXCR3+ CD8+ T cells from blood. The subset denotes: CD45RO-CCR7+CD27+CD95- naive CD8+ T cells expressing CXCR3 (TNR3+).

CDR3 residues: CASSPLLPDRSYEQYF. V gene TRBV28 combines with J gene TRBJ2-7; TCRdb reports TRBD2, a call that lacks DNA to check it against. The CDR3 is made up of 16 amino acids. Germline V gives CDR1 MDHEN, CDR2 SYDVKM.